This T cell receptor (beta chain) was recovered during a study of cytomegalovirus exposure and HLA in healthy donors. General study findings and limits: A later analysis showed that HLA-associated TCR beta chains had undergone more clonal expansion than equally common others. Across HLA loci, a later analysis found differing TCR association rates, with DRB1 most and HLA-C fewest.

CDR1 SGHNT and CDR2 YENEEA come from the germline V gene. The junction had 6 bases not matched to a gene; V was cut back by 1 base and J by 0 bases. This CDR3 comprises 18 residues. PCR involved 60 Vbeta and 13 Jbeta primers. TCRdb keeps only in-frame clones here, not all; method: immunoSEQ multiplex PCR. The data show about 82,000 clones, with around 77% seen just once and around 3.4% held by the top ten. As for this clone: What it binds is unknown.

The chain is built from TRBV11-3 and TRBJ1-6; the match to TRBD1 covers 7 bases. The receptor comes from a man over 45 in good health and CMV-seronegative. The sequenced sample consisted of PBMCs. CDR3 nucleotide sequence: TGTGCCAGCAGCTTAGTCGTCAGGGGGGTCTCCTATAATTCACCCCTCCACTTT. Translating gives CASSLVVRGVSYNSPLHF. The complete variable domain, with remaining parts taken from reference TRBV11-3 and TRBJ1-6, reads EAGVVQSPRYKIIEKKQPVAFWCNPISGHNTLYWYLQNLGQGPELLIRYENEEAVDDSQLPKDRFSAERLKGVDSTLKIQPAELGDSAVYLCASSLVVRGVSYNSPLHFGNGTRLTVT.